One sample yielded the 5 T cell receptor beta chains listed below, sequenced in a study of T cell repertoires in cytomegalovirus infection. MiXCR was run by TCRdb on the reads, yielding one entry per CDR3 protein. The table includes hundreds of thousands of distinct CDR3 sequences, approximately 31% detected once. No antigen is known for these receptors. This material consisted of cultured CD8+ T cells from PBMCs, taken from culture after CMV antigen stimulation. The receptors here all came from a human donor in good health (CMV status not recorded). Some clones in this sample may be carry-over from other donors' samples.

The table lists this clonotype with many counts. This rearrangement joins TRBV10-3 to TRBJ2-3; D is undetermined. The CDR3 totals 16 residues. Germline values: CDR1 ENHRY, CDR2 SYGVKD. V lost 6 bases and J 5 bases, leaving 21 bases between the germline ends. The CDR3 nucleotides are TGTGCCATCAGCCCATCGGGTCCCGGCTCCGGAGATACGCAGTATTTT. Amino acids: CAISPSGPGSGDTQYF.

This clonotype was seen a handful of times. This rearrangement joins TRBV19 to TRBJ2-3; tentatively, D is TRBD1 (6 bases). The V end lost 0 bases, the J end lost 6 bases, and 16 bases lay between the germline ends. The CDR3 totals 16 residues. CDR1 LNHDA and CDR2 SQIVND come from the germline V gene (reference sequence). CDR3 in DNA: TGTGCCAGTAGTATAGATGGGCAGGGGAGTGTCGATACGCAGTATTTT. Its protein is CASSIDGQGSVDTQYF.

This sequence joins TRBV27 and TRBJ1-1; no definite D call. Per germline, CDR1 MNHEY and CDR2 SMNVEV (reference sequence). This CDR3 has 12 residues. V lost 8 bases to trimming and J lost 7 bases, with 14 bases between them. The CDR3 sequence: CASGFLAIEAFF. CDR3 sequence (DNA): TGTGCCAGCGGGTTCTTGGCCATTGAAGCTTTCTTT.

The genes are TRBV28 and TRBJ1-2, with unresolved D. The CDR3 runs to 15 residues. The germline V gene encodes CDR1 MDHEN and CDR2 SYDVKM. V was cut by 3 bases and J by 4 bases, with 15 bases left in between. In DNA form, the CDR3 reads TGTGCCAGCAGTTTGAGCCAGGATGGGTTCTATGGCTACACCTTC. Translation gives CASSLSQDGFYGYTF.

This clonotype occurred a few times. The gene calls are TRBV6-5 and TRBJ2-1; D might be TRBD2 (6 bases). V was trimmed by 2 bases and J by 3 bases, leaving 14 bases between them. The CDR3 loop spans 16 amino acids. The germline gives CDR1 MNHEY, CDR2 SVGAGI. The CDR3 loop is CASSYRPSAYYNEQFF. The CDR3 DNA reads TGTGCCAGCAGTTACCGGCCTAGCGCTTACTACAATGAGCAGTTCTTC.